This entry lists 21 T cell receptor beta chains sequenced from one sample in a study of tissue T cells after allogeneic stem cell transplantation (dated by TCRdb to between 2021 and 2024). Taken with the paper, the label for time point translates to: human tissue collected at research (rapid) autopsy. The method was the immunoSEQ multiplex PCR assay. In TCRdb, the immuneACCESS table is reduced to in-frame sequences with V and J assigned. These tables do not hold every clone; where another copy was compared, an unresolved V gene accounts for under half, and the others remain unexplained. The sample has 9,000 to 10,000 clones on record, roughly 66% of them singletons. The ten most abundant clones make up more than 9% of the sample. The specimen comprised tissue from the jejunum, sampled at autopsy. The source of these receptors is a woman aged 18 to 50 with breast cancer.

The rearrangement uses TRBV5-4 and TRBJ1-1, with 7 bases that match TRBD1. The ends lost 0 bases at V and 8 bases at J; junction bases unmatched: 7. In germline, CDR1 is SGHNT, CDR2 YYREEE (reference sequence). The CDR3 runs to 14 residues. DNA of the CDR3: TGTGCCAGCAGCTTGGCAGGGGGGGCGACCGAAGCTTTCTTT. Translated, it gives CASSLAGGATEAFF.

The chain recombines TRBV19 with TRBJ2-7, with 7 bases identical to TRBD1. Germline V lookup: CDR1 LNHDA, CDR2 SQIVND (reference sequence). V lost 2 bases and J lost 5; bases outside the gene matches: 6. This CDR3 is built from 14 residues. Written as DNA, the CDR3 is TGTGCCAGTAGTATAAGGACAGGCCCCCACGAGCAGTACTTC. It specifies CASSIRTGPHEQYF.

The rearrangement uses TRBV9 and TRBJ2-3; TRBD2 agrees at 7 bases. Germline assignment: CDR1 SGDLS and CDR2 YYNGEE. J lost 6 bases, V lost 3 bases, and 16 bases had no gene match. There are 17 residues in the CDR3. The CDR3, as DNA: TGTGCCAGCAGCGACCGTCCAGCGGGACCAGTTCCGGATACGCAGTATTTT. Residues: CASSDRPAGPVPDTQYF.

There are a few counts of this clone. This chain connects TRBV30 to TRBJ1-2; D unresolved. Germline V gene sequence: CDR1 GTSNPN, CDR2 SVGIG (reference sequence). Trimming removed 4 bases from V and 2 bases from J, with 11 bases in between. This CDR3 region has 13 residues. CDR3 nucleotide sequence: TGTGCCTGGACTTTGGACCACAACTATGGCTACACCTTC. Amino acids: CAWTLDHNYGYTF.

This rearrangement joins TRBV5-5 to TRBJ2-7, with D possibly matching TRBD1 (5 bases). V was clipped by 0 bases and J by 4 bases, with 8 bases between them. The CDR3 has 13 residues. The germline V gene encodes CDR1 SGHKS and CDR2 YYEKEE (reference sequence). The CDR3 nucleotides read TGTGCCAGCAGCTTGGCTCAGGGTTACGAGCAGTACTTC. It yields the protein CASSLAQGYEQYF.

This chain joins TRBV27 and TRBJ1-2; D possibly corresponds to TRBD1 (5 bases). Trimming left V 1 base short and J 7 bases short, with 19 bases between. The CDR3 has 16 residues. Looked up from germline, CDR1 is MNHEY and CDR2 is SMNVEV (reference sequence). In DNA, the CDR3 is TGTGCCAGCAGTTTATTGCCTCCTTGGGGGGGAGGTGGCTACACCTTC. Its translation is CASSLLPPWGGGGYTF.

This sequence joins TRBV10-3 and TRBJ1-5; 7 bases are a match to TRBD1. CDR1 and CDR2 (germline): ENHRY, SYGVKD. The CDR3 totals 13 residues. V lost 9 bases, J lost 5 bases, and 7 bases stayed unmatched. The CDR3 nucleotides read TGTGCCATTAGACAGGGAATATATCAGCCCCAGCATTTT. This encodes CAIRQGIYQPQHF.

The J gene is TRBJ2-1, the V gene TRBV5-4; 9 bases are a match to TRBD2. Germline loops: CDR1 SGHNT, CDR2 YYREEE (reference sequence). V shed 6 bases, J shed 3 bases, and the junction held 10 bases outside the gene matches. This CDR3 region has 16 residues. The CDR3 DNA sequence: TGTGCCAGCACCCCAGCAGCGGGGGGCCTCTACAATGAGCAGTTCTTC. Its protein is CASTPAAGGLYNEQFF.

V is TRBV5-1 and J is TRBJ2-7; 7 nucleotides align to TRBD1. After removal of 6 bases from V and 7 bases from J, the junction contained 13 bases not matched to a gene. The CDR3 has 14 amino acids. Germline V CDR1 and CDR2: SGHRS, YFSETQ. Written as DNA, the CDR3 is TGCGCCAGCACCGCCGGGACAGCGTGGAGGGAGCAGTACTTC. Its protein is CASTAGTAWREQYF. The full variable domain, rest sourced from reference TRBV5-1 and TRBJ2-7, is KAGVTQTPRYLIKTRGQQVTLSCSPISGHRSVSWYQQTPGQGLQFLFEYFSETQRNKGNFPGRFSGRQFSNSRSEMNVSTLELGDSALYLCASTAGTAWREQYFGPGTRLTVT.

The table lists this clone with a few counts. The chain has TRBV10-3 and TRBJ1-5; D not resolved. This CDR3 region has 16 residues. In germline, CDR1 is ENHRY, CDR2 SYGVKD. Trimming removed 4 bases from V and 6 bases from J, with 19 bases in between. The CDR3 reads CAISAEEPSEGQPQHF. The CDR3 region has the DNA TGTGCCATCAGTGCCGAGGAGCCCTCGGAGGGTCAGCCCCAGCATTTT.

This clone was counted between two and nine times. This chain joins TRBV7-2 and TRBJ2-7; D is unclear. The CDR3 has 15 amino acids. Germline CDR1 and CDR2: SGHTA and FQGNSA. V was shortened by 2 bases and J by 4 bases, with 15 bases between the two germline ends. CDR3 region: CASSLRGEKRYEQYF. CDR3 DNA: TGTGCCAGCAGCTTACGTGGGGAAAAGAGGTACGAGCAGTACTTC.

The chain joins TRBV27 to TRBJ2-5, with TRBD1 matching 7 bases. The CDR3 sequence is 16 residues long. CDR1 and CDR2 (germline): MNHEY, SMNVEV (reference sequence). Germline trimming cut 4 bases from V and 5 bases from J; bases unmatched to any gene: 13. This chain's CDR3 is CASSSTTGPKRETQYF. The DNA for the CDR3 is TGTGCCAGCAGTTCCACGACAGGGCCAAAAAGGGAGACCCAGTACTTC.

This chain joins TRBV2 and TRBJ1-6; D uncertain. Germline values: CDR1 SNHLY, CDR2 FYNNEI. Trimming took 0 bases from V and 8 from J, leaving 5 bases between them. This CDR3 spans 13 amino acids. The CDR3 DNA follows: TGTGCCAGCAGTGAAGCAATTCATTCACCCCTCCACTTT. Translating it yields CASSEAIHSPLHF.

This clone was seen a handful of times. This chain uses TRBV6-6 with TRBJ2-2, with a tentative D call TRBD1 (5 bases). V was clipped by 0 bases and J by 9 bases, with 11 bases between them. Per the germline V gene, CDR1 is MNHNY and CDR2 is SVGAGI (reference sequence). The CDR3 spans 14 residues. The CDR3 nucleotides read TGTGCCAGCAGTTACTCGGACATTGAAAGGGAGCTGTTTTTT. It codes for CASSYSDIERELFF.

The chain is built from TRBV19 and TRBJ2-5; 9 bases match TRBD2. V dropped 4 bases and J dropped 0; count of bases not matched to a gene: 3. This CDR3 is 15 amino acids long. CDR1 and CDR2 (germline): LNHDA, SQIVND (reference sequence). The CDR3 reads CASSRASGNQETQYF. The CDR3 DNA sequence: TGTGCCAGTAGTAGGGCTAGCGGGAACCAAGAGACCCAGTACTTC. Drawing the rest from reference TRBV19 and TRBJ2-5, the complete variable domain is DGGITQSPKYLFRKEGQNVTLSCEQNLNHDAMYWYRQDPGQGLRLIYYSQIVNDFQKGDIAEGYSVSREKKESFPLTVTSAQKNPTAFYLCASSRASGNQETQYFGPGTRLLVL.

The chain combines TRBV27 with TRBJ2-3; no clear D. Trimming cost V 5 bases and J 3 bases, with 18 bases left between them. The CDR3 has 16 amino acids. In germline, CDR1 is MNHEY, CDR2 SMNVEV (reference sequence). CDR3 sequence (DNA): TGTGCCAGCAGTCCCGAGGTAACGGCTTCTACAGATACGCAGTATTTT. It yields the protein CASSPEVTASTDTQYF.

V and J are TRBV6-2 or TRBV6-3 and TRBJ2-1; TRBD1 or TRBD2 may be the D gene (5 bases each). Looked up from germline, CDR1 is MNHEY and CDR2 is SVGEGT. The CDR3 length is 15 residues. The V end lost 6 bases, the J end lost 5 bases, and 17 bases lay between the germline ends. The CDR3 loop reads CASSSTLRDHNEQFF. For the CDR3, the DNA is TGTGCCAGCAGCTCGACCCTTCGGGACCACAATGAGCAGTTCTTC.

This clone was picked up one time. The J gene is TRBJ2-2, the V gene TRBV7-2, with TRBD2 matching 10 bases. V lost 1 base, J lost 4 bases, and 3 bases stayed unmatched. CDR1 and CDR2 from the germline V gene are SGHTA and FQGNSA. CDR3 size: 16 residues. The CDR3 region has the DNA TGTGCCAGCAGCTTAGAACTAGCGGGAATCACCGGGGAGCTGTTTTTT. Translation gives CASSLELAGITGELFF. The entire variable domain, with the rest obtained from reference TRBV7-2 and TRBJ2-2, is as follows: GAGVSQSPSNKVTEKGKDVELRCDPISGHTALYWYRQSLGQGLEFLIYFQGNSAPDKSGLPSDRFSAERTGGSVSTLTIQRTQQEDSAVYLCASSLELAGITGELFFGEGSRLTVL.

This sequence joins TRBV19 and TRBJ2-3; 7 nucleotides match TRBD1. There are 13 residues in the CDR3. CDR1 and CDR2 (germline): LNHDA, SQIVND (reference sequence). V dropped 11 bases and J dropped 8; count of bases not matched to a gene: 13. CDR3 nucleotide sequence: TGTGCCGCTTCACAGGGGCTCACTGGTACGCAGTATTTT. This sequence encodes CAASQGLTGTQYF.

This chain links TRBV4-3 with TRBJ2-5, with D perhaps TRBD2 (5 bases). V was cut by 3 bases and J by 5 bases, with 13 bases left in between. This CDR3 is 14 amino acids long. CDR1 LGHNA and CDR2 YSLEER come from the germline V gene. CDR3 amino acids: CASSHAGRGETQYF. CDR3 in DNA: TGCGCCAGCAGCCACGCCGGGCGCGGGGAGACCCAGTACTTC.

The chain is built from TRBV5-1 and TRBJ2-7; 10 positions agree with TRBD2. With V trimmed by 0 bases and J by 5 bases, 8 bases remained unmatched. The CDR3 runs 16 residues. Looked up from germline, CDR1 is SGHRS and CDR2 is YFSETQ. Here the CDR3 reads CASSLVPSGRGDEQYF. The CDR3 DNA follows: TGCGCCAGCAGCTTGGTTCCTAGCGGGAGAGGCGACGAGCAGTACTTC. Using reference TRBV5-1 and TRBJ2-7 for the parts outside the CDR3, the full variable domain is KAGVTQTPRYLIKTRGQQVTLSCSPISGHRSVSWYQQTPGQGLQFLFEYFSETQRNKGNFPGRFSGRQFSNSRSEMNVSTLELGDSALYLCASSLVPSGRGDEQYFGPGTRLTVT.